The clone carrying this TCR beta chain was detected once. This sample was included in a study of T cell responses to AZD1222 COVID-19 vaccine. Measured with immunoSEQ multiplex PCR; TCRdb has only the in-frame clones, and not every one. The sample yields approximately 190,000 clones, 85% to 90% seen once. Sequencing used peripheral blood, obtained on day 0 of MenACWY control vaccination. The sequence was obtained from an adult in good health.

CDR3 protein: CASSAGQRGSPLHF. The CDR3 coding sequence is TGTGCCAGTAGTGCGGGACAGAGAGGCTCACCCCTCCACTTT. The gene calls are TRBV19 and TRBJ1-6; 7 bases are a match to TRBD1. CDR1 and CDR2 (germline): LNHDA, SQIVND (reference sequence). The CDR3 sequence is 14 residues long. Trimming removed 5 bases from V and 10 bases from J; junction bases left unmatched: 8. The whole variable domain, filled in from reference TRBV19 and TRBJ1-6, reads DGGITQSPKYLFRKEGQNVTLSCEQNLNHDAMYWYRQDPGQGLRLIYYSQIVNDFQKGDIAEGYSVSREKKESFPLTVTSAQKNPTAFYLCASSAGQRGSPLHFGNGTRLTVT.